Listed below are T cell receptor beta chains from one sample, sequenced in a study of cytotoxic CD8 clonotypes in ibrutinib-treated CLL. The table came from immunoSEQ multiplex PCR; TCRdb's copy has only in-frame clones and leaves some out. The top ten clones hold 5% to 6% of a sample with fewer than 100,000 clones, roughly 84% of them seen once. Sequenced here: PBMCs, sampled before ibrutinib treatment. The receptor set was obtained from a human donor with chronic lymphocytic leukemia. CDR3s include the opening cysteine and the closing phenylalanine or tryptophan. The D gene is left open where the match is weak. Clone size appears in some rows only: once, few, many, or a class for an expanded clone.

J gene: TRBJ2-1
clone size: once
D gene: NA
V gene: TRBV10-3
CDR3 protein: CAISGKDSNEQFF
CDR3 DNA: TGTGCCATCAGTGGCAAGGACAGCAATGAGCAGTTCTTC

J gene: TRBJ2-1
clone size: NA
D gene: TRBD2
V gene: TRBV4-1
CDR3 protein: CASSHLAGVFEQFF
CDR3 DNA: TGCGCCAGCAGCCATCTCGCGGGAGTGTTTGAGCAGTTCTTC

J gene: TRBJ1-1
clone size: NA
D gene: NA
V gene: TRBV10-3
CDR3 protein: CAISESGSNTEAFF
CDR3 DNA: TGTGCCATCAGTGAATCAGGGAGTAACACTGAAGCTTTCTTT

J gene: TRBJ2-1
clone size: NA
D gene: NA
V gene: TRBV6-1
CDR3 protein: CASSKNYNEQFF
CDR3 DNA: TGTGCCAGCAGTAAGAACTACAATGAGCAGTTCTTC

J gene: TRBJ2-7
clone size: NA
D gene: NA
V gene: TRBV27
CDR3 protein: CASTMRGDSYEQYF
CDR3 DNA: TGTGCCAGCACCATGCGAGGGGACTCCTACGAGCAGTACTTC

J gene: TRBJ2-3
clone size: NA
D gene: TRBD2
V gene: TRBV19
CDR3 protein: CASSKPGLAGIDTQYF
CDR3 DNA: TGTGCCAGTAGTAAGCCGGGACTAGCGGGAATAGATACGCAGTATTTT

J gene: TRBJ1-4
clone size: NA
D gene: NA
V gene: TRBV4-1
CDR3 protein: CASSQVRSVALLATNEKLFF
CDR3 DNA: TGCGCCAGCAGCCAAGTACGGAGCGTCGCTCTTCTAGCAACTAATGAAAAACTGTTTTTT

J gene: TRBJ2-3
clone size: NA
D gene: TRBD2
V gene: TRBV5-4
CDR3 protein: CASSLGLAGARDTQYF
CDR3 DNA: TGTGCCAGCAGCTTGGGACTAGCGGGAGCCCGAGATACGCAGTATTTT

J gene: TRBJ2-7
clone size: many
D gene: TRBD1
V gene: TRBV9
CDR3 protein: CASSVGQGTYEQYF
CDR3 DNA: TGTGCCAGCAGCGTCGGACAGGGCACCTACGAGCAGTACTTC

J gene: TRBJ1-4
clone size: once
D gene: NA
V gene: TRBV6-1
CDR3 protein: CASRSGGATNEKLFF
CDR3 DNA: TGTGCCAGCAGGTCGGGTGGGGCAACTAATGAAAAACTGTTTTTT

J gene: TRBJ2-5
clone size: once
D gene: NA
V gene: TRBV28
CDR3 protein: CASSPRTNQETQYF
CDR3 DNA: TGTGCCAGCAGTCCCAGGACTAACCAAGAGACCCAGTACTTC

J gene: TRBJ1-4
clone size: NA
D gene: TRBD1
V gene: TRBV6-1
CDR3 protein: CASSDHGTVVNEKLFF
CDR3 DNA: TGTGCCAGCAGTGACCACGGGACAGTAGTTAATGAAAAACTGTTTTTT

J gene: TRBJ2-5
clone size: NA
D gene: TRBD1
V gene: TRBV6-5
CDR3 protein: CATGTEVGGETQYF
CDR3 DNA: TGTGCGACCGGGACAGAAGTGGGTGGAGAGACCCAGTACTTC

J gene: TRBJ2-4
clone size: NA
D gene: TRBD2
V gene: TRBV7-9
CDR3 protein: CASGSGGAVAKNIQYF
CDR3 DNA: TGTGCCAGCGGATCGGGGGGGGCGGTAGCCAAAAACATTCAGTACTTC

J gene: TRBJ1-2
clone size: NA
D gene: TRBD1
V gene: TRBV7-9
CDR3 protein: CASSSPGQKTYGYTF
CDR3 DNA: TGTGCCAGCAGCTCTCCGGGACAGAAAACCTATGGCTACACCTTC

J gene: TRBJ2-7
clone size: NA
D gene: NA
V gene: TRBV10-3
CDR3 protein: CAISEEAAEQYF
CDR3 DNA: TGTGCCATCAGTGAAGAGGCGGCCGAGCAGTACTTC

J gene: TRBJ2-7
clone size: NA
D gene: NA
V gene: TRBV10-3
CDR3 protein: CAISALLTDYEQYF
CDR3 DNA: TGTGCCATCAGTGCATTATTGACCGACTACGAGCAGTACTTC

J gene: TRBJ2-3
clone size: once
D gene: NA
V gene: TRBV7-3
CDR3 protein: CASSGGVSTDTQYF
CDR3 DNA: TGTGCCAGCAGCGGGGGAGTTTCGACAGATACGCAGTATTTT

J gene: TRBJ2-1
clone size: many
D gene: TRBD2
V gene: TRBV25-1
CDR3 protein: CASWGLAEFDEQFF
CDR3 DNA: TGTGCCAGCTGGGGACTAGCGGAGTTTGATGAGCAGTTCTTC

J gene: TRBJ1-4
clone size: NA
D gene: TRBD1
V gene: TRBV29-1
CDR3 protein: CSAGTGRLEKLFF
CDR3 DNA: TGCAGCGCCGGGACAGGGAGACTTGAAAAACTGTTTTTT

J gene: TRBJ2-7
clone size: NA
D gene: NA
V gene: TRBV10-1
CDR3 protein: CASRLDFGEQYF
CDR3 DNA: TGCGCCAGCAGACTGGACTTCGGGGAGCAGTACTTC

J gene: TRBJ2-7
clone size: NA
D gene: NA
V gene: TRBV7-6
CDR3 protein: CASSLRGAGLAYEQYF
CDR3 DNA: TGTGCCAGCAGCTTACGGGGGGCGGGCTTGGCCTACGAGCAGTACTTC

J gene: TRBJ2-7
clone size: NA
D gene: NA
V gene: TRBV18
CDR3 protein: CASSPDSVRVEQYF
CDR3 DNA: TGTGCCAGCTCACCGGACAGCGTAAGGGTTGAGCAGTACTTC

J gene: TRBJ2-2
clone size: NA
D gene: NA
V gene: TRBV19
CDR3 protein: CATSRDSGNTGELFF
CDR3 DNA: TGTGCCACCTCCCGCGATAGCGGGAACACCGGGGAGCTGTTTTTT

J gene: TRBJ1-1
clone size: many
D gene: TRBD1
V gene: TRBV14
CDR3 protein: CASSRQGAVSTEAFF
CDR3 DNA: TGTGCCAGCAGCCGACAGGGTGCGGTGAGCACTGAAGCTTTCTTT

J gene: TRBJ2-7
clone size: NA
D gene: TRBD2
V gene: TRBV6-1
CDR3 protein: CASSGGAGGWLIEQYF
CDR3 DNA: TGTGCCAGCAGTGGTGGAGCGGGAGGGTGGTTGATCGAGCAGTACTTC

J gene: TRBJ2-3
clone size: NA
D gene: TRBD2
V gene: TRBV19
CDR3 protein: CASSIGTAGGQDTQYF
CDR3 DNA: TGTGCCAGTAGTATTGGTACAGCGGGAGGGCAAGATACGCAGTATTTT

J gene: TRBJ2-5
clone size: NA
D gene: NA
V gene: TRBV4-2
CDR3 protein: CASSQDLAIQETQYF
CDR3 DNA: TGTGCCAGCAGCCAAGATTTGGCGATCCAAGAGACCCAGTACTTC

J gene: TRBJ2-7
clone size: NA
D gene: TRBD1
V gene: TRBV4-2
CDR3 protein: CASSQGWQGAGEQYF
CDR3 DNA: TGTGCCAGCAGCCAAGGGTGGCAGGGGGCGGGGGAGCAGTACTTC

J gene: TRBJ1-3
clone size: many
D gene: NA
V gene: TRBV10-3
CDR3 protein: CAIRGTGLGSGNTIYF
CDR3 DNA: TGTGCCATCAGGGGTACAGGGTTGGGCTCCGGAAACACCATATATTTT

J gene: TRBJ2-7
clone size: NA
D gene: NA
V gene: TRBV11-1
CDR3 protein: CASSLHGDPTF
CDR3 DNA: TGTGCCAGCAGCTTACATGGGGACCCGACCTTC

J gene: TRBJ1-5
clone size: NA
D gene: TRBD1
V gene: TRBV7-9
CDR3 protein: CASSQGGSNQPQHF
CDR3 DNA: TGTGCCAGCAGCCAGGGGGGTAGCAATCAGCCCCAGCATTTT

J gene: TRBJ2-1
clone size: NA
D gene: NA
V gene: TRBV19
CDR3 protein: CASSIVASADEQFF
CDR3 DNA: TGTGCCAGTAGTATAGTGGCTAGCGCTGATGAGCAGTTCTTC